The source of this TCR beta chain is a study of CD8 T cells in Susac syndrome. About the research overall: Susac syndrome patients were untreated, on corticosteroids with some adding intravenous immunoglobulin, or on intravenous immunoglobulin only.

Trimming left V 3 bases short and J 0 bases short, with 13 bases between. The germline CDR1 and CDR2 sequences are GTSNPN and SVGIG (reference sequence). This CDR3 region has 15 residues. An input of 0.5 to 1 ug of RNA was subjected to reverse transcription using random hexamers. Across 54 Vbeta and 13 Jbeta, TCR beta CDR3 was amplified with immunoSEQ multiplex PCR. MiXCR was run by TCRdb on the immunoSEQ multiplex PCR reads, yielding one entry per CDR3 protein. In the table there are more than 200,000 distinct CDR3 sequences, about 94% of which are singletons. This receptor was obtained from a human donor with Susac syndrome. The specimen was CD4+ T cells from PBMCs. This chain connects TRBV30 to TRBJ2-3; D remains ambiguous. The CDR3 reads CAWRLDLPSTDTQYF. CDR3 DNA: TGTGCCTGGAGGCTCGACCTACCGAGCACAGATACGCAGTATTTT. The full variable domain, its missing parts supplied by reference TRBV30 and TRBJ2-3, is SQTIHQWPATLVQPVGSPLSLECTVEGTSNPNLYWYRQAAGRGLQLLFYSVGIGQISSEVPQNLSASRPQDRQFILSSKKLLLSDSGFYLCAWRLDLPSTDTQYFGPGTRLTVL.